This TCR beta chain stems from a study of cytomegalovirus exposure and HLA in healthy donors. The study, taken as a whole, reports: It was approximately 160 TCR beta chains that were listed as cytomegalovirus-associated.

The CDR3 is 15 residues long. Germline CDR1 reads SEHNR; CDR2 reads FQNEAQ (reference sequence). Regarding this clone: Antigen unknown. At one end the junction does not follow the germline gene, possibly because of a read error.

PCR employed 60 Vbeta and 13 Jbeta primers. Libraries were prepared by immunoSEQ multiplex PCR; TCRdb keeps only in-frame clonotypes and omits some of them. The sample holds about 230,000 clones, around 85% seen once. The rearrangement joins TRBV7-9 to TRBJ2-2; TRBD1 matches 8 bases. The clonotype comes from a human donor in good health. The sequenced material came from PBMCs. The DNA of the CDR3 is TGTTCCAGCAGCTTATCAGGGGGCCGCACCGGGGAGCTGTTTTTT. As protein: CSSSLSGGRTGELFF.